The T cell receptor (beta chain) described here comes from a study of cytomegalovirus exposure and HLA in healthy donors. Study-wide findings and caveats: V- and J-gene trimming of TCR beta was linked (in a later analysis) to a missense DCLRE1C variant.

This clone was detected only a few times. Its antigen remains unknown. Germline V lookup: CDR1 SGHRS, CDR2 YFSETQ. The germline V and J ends were trimmed by 2 bases and 0 bases, with 11 bases remaining between them. The CDR3 covers 15 residues. The study ran its PCR with 60 Vbeta and 13 Jbeta primers. Clones were read by immunoSEQ multiplex PCR, and TCRdb kept only the in-frame ones, dropping some. This table holds 83,000 or so clones, approximately 76% found once. Sequencing was carried out using PBMCs. This receptor was obtained from a man under 40 in good health and CMV-seropositive. The chain links TRBV5-1 to TRBJ2-5; D is perhaps TRBD2 (6 bases). The CDR3 sequence is CASSFGGFDQETQYF. The CDR3 nucleotides read TGCGCCAGCAGCTTCGGAGGGTTCGACCAAGAGACCCAGTACTTC. Full variable domain (remainder filled in from reference TRBV5-1 and TRBJ2-5): KAGVTQTPRYLIKTRGQQVTLSCSPISGHRSVSWYQQTPGQGLQFLFEYFSETQRNKGNFPGRFSGRQFSNSRSEMNVSTLELGDSALYLCASSFGGFDQETQYFGPGTRLLVL.